One sample yielded the 4 T cell receptor beta chains listed below, sequenced in a study of T cell repertoires in cytomegalovirus infection. The antigens of these receptors remain unknown. TCRdb reanalysed the reads using MiXCR and keeps one entry per CDR3 protein. The sample has fewer than 900,000 distinct CDR3 sequences, 25% to 35% seen once; the top ten hold around 14%. The specimen comprised cultured CD8+ T cells from PBMCs, sampled from culture after CMV antigen stimulation. The receptors originated from a human donor in good health (CMV status not recorded). Some clones in this sample may be carry-over from other donors' samples.

This clonotype was counted only a few times. The chain recombines TRBV12-3 or TRBV12-4 with TRBJ2-7, with no clear D. The germline V and J ends were trimmed by 8 bases and 4 bases, with 9 bases remaining between them. The CDR3 totals 11 residues. Here the CDR3 reads CASSIQYEQYF. As DNA, the CDR3 is TGTGCCAGCTCCATACAGTACGAGCAGTACTTC.

This clonotype was recorded many times. This chain uses TRBV9 with TRBJ2-5; TRBD2 matches at 7 bases. The CDR3 has 14 residues. Germline CDR1 reads SGDLS; CDR2 reads YYNGEE. The ends lost 4 bases at V and 5 bases at J; junction bases unmatched: 8. The CDR3 is CASSLSRGDETQYF. DNA of the CDR3: TGTGCCAGCAGCCTTTCTCGGGGGGATGAGACCCAGTACTTC. Filled out from reference TRBV9 and TRBJ2-5, the complete variable domain reads DSGVTQTPKHLITATGQRVTLRCSPRSGDLSVYWYQQSLDQGLQFLIQYYNGEERAKGNILERFSAQQFPDLHSELNLSSLELGDSALYFCASSLSRGDETQYFGPGTRLLVL.

V is TRBV6-2 or TRBV6-3 and J is TRBJ2-7; TRBD1 agrees at 7 bases. V was clipped by 5 bases and J by 7 bases; unmatched bases: 14. The CDR3 has 15 amino acids. Germline CDR1 MNHEY, CDR2 SVGEGT. The CDR3 here is CASSLRTDPGGEQYV. The CDR3 region has the DNA TGTGCCAGCAGTCTTCGGACAGACCCAGGGGGAGAGCAGTACGTC.

The rearrangement joins TRBV4-1 to TRBJ2-3, with 9 bases aligning to TRBD2. The ends lost 0 bases at V and 2 bases at J; junction bases unmatched: 9. CDR1 and CDR2 (germline): MGHRA, YSYEKL. The CDR3 extends over 18 amino acids. The CDR3 sequence is CASSQDWVAGVFTDTQYF. The CDR3 bases are TGCGCCAGCAGCCAAGATTGGGTAGCGGGGGTGTTCACAGATACGCAGTATTTT.